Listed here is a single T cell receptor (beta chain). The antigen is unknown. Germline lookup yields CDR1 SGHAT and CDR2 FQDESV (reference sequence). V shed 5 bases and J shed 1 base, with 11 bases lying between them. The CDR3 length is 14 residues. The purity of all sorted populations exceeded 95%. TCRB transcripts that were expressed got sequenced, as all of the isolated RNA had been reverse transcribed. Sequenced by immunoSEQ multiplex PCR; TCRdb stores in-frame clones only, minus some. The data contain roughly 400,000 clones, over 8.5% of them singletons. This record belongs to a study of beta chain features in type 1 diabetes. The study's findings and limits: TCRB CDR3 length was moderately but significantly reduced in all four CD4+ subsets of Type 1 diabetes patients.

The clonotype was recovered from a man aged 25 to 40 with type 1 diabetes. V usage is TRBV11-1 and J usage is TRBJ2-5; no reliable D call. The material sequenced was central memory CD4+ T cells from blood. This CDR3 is CASSHTWAQETQYF. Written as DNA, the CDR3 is TGTGCCAGCAGCCACACGTGGGCCCAAGAGACCCAGTACTTC.